Shown below are 9 T cell receptor beta chains from a single sample sequenced in a study of tumour-infiltrating T cells in Burkitt lymphoma (dated by TCRdb to the early 2020s). Library method: the immunoSEQ multiplex PCR assay. As stored in TCRdb, this immuneACCESS dataset retains in-frame rearrangements with V and J assigned. A fraction of the clones does not appear; measured against another copy, unresolved V genes explain less than half of the discrepancy, and the remainder lacks a known reason. The sample contains some 960 clones, over 10% of them found a single time. The ten largest clones capture over 20% of the sample. Material for sequencing was tumor tissue. All receptors come from a human donor with Burkitt lymphoma.

This clone has a handful of counts. This rearrangement joins TRBV2 to TRBJ1-5; D not certain. The germline V gene encodes CDR1 SNHLY and CDR2 FYNNEI. There are 15 residues in the CDR3. Between the trimmed V and J ends, which lost 3 bases and 3 bases, there was a span of 12 bases. The CDR3 protein is CASSDPTVYNQPQHF. Here the CDR3 DNA reads TGTGCCAGCAGTGATCCAACCGTTTACAATCAGCCCCAGCATTTT.

V usage is TRBV20-1 and J usage is TRBJ1-2; D is uncertain. The CDR3 loop spans 9 amino acids. CDR1 and CDR2 from the germline V gene are DFQATT and SNEGSKA (reference sequence). V was cut by 1 base and J by 7 bases, with 1 base left in between. CDR3 nucleotide sequence: TGCAGTGCTAGAGGTGGCTACACCTTC. Translated: CSARGGYTF.

The sample holds a few counts of this clone. The chain carries TRBV27 and TRBJ1-6, with 7 bases aligning to TRBD1. Germline trimming cut 2 bases from V and 6 bases from J; bases unmatched to any gene: 1. CDR1 is MNHEY, CDR2 SMNVEV, per germline (reference sequence). The CDR3 sequence is 14 residues long. CDR3 DNA sequence: TGTGCCAGCAGTTTAAACAGGGGTAATTCACCCCTCCACTTT. This encodes CASSLNRGNSPLHF.

In this sample, this clone turned up a few times. V is TRBV6-1 and J is TRBJ1-5, with 9 bases matching TRBD1. J lost 1 base, V lost 10 bases, and 8 bases had no gene match. Germline values: CDR1 MNHNS, CDR2 SASEGT. The CDR3 totals 15 residues. The CDR3 loop reads CATLSGTGSNQPQHF. The DNA for the CDR3 is TGTGCCACCTTATCCGGGACAGGGAGCAATCAGCCCCAGCATTTT.

V usage is TRBV7-8 and J usage is TRBJ2-3; 8 bases fit TRBD1. The V gene end was trimmed by 1 base and the J gene end by 4 bases; junction bases not matched to a gene: 4. The CDR3 loop spans 15 amino acids. Germline CDR1 reads SGHVS; CDR2 reads FQNEAQ. The CDR3 DNA follows: TGTGCCAGCAGCTTAGTCGGGACAGGCGCAGATACGCAGTATTTT. It encodes CASSLVGTGADTQYF. Supplemented by reference TRBV7-8 and TRBJ2-3, the full variable domain reads GAGVSQSPRYKVAKRGQDVALRCDPISGHVSLFWYQQALGQGPEFLTYFQNEAQLDKSGLPSDRFFAERPEGSVSTLKIQRTQQEDSAVYLCASSLVGTGADTQYFGPGTRLTVL.

V gene TRBV29-1 combines with J gene TRBJ1-1; D is possibly TRBD1 (5 bases). With 4 bases removed from V and 7 bases from J, the gap between germline ends came to 13 bases. In germline, CDR1 is SQVTM, CDR2 ANQGSEA. The CDR3 runs to 12 residues. DNA for the CDR3: TGCAGCGTTGTCCGGGGACCTAGTGAAGCTTTCTTT. It codes for CSVVRGPSEAFF.

This clone has more than one count but fewer than ten. The V and J genes are TRBV19 and TRBJ1-1; D gene uncertain. The germline V gene has CDR1 LNHDA and CDR2 SQIVND (reference sequence). The CDR3 has 13 residues. The germline V and J ends were trimmed by 3 bases and 5 bases, with 10 bases remaining between them. The CDR3 spells CASSIIWGTEAFF. The DNA of the CDR3 is TGTGCCAGTAGTATCATTTGGGGAACTGAAGCTTTCTTT.

J is TRBJ2-1 and V is TRBV7-9; 11 bases agree with TRBD2. With V trimmed by 3 bases and J by 6 bases, 10 bases remained unmatched. Germline assignment: CDR1 SEHNR and CDR2 FQNEAQ (reference sequence). This CDR3 has 17 amino acids. CDR3 amino acids: CASSFWLAGGGVNEQFF. In nucleotides, the CDR3 is TGTGCCAGCAGCTTCTGGCTAGCGGGAGGTGGGGTCAATGAGCAGTTCTTC.

This clone was seen only a few times. This sequence joins TRBV9 and TRBJ1-3, with a tentative D call TRBD1 (6 bases). CDR1 SGDLS and CDR2 YYNGEE come from the germline V gene. The germline V and J ends were trimmed by 4 bases and 4 bases, with 12 bases remaining between them. The CDR3 runs to 14 residues. The CDR3 sequence: CASSYAGGGNTIYF. Here the CDR3 DNA reads TGTGCCAGCAGCTATGCGGGGGGCGGAAACACCATATATTTT.